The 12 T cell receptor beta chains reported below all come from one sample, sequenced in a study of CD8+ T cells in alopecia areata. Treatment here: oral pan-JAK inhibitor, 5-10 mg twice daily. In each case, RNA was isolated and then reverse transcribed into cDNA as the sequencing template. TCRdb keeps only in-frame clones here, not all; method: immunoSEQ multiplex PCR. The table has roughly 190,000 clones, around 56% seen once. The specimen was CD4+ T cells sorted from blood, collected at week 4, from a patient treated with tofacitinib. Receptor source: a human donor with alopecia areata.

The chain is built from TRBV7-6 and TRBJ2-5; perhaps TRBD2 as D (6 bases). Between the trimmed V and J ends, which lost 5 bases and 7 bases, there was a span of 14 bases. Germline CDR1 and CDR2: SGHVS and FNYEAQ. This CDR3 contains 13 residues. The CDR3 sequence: CASSPTRRGTQYF. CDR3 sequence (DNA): TGTGCCAGCAGCCCGACTAGAAGGGGGACCCAGTACTTC.

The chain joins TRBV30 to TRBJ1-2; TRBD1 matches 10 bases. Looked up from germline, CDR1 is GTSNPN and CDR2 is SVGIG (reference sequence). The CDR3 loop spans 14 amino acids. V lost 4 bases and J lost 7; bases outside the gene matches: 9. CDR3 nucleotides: TGTGCCTGGATGTGGCGGGACAGGGGTGTTGGCTACACCTTC. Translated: CAWMWRDRGVGYTF.

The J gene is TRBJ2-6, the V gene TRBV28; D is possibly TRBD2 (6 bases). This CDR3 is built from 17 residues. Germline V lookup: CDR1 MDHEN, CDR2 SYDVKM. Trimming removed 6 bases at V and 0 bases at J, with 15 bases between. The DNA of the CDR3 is TGTGCCAGCAGAAAGACTAGTCCTATCTCTGGGGCCAACGTCCTGACTTTC. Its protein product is CASRKTSPISGANVLTF.

The DNA of the CDR3 is TGCAGCGTTGAAGTCGGGACAGGGAGGTCGTACGAGCAGTACTTC. Amino acids: CSVEVGTGRSYEQYF. The chain has TRBV29-1 and TRBJ2-7; 9 nucleotides agree with TRBD1. The germline V gene has CDR1 SQVTM and CDR2 ANQGSEA. The CDR3 has 15 residues. J gave up 4 bases and V 1 base, and 8 bases lay outside the gene matches.

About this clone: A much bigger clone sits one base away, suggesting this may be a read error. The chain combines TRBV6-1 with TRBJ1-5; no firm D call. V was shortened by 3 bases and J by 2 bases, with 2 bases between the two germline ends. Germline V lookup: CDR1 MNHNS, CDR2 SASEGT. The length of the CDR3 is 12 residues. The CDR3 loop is CASSDGNQPQHF. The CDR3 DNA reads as TGTGCCAGCAGTGATGGCAATCAGCCCCAGCATTTT.

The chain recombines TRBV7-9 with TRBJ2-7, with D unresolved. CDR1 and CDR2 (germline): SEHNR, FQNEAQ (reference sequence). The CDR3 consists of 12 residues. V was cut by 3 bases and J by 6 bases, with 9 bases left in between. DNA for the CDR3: TGTGCCAGCAGCTTGCCCGGGCCCGAGCAGTACTTC. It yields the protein CASSLPGPEQYF.

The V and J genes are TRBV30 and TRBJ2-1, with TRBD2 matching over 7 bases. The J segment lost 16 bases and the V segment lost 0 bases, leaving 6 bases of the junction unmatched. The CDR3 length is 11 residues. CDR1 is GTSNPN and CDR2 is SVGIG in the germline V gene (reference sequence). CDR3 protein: CAWSVLSGPFF. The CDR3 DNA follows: TGTGCCTGGAGTGTACTTAGCGGGCCCTTCTTC.

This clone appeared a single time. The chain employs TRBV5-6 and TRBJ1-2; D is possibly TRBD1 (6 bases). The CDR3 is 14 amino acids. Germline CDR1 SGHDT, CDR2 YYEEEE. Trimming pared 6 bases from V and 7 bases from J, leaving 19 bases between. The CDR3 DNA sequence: TGTGCCAGCACCCCTGGCGGGGGGCGGCTTGGCTACACCTTC. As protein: CASTPGGGRLGYTF.

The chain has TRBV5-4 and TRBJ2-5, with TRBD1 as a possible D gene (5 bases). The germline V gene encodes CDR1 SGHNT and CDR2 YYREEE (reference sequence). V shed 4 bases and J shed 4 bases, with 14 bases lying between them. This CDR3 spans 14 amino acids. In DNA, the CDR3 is TGTGCCAGCAGCGACTGGGGCAGTAGAGAGACCCAGTACTTC. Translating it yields CASSDWGSRETQYF. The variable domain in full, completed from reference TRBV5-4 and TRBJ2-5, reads ETGVTQSPTHLIKTRGQQVTLRCSSQSGHNTVSWYQQALGQGPQFIFQYYREEENGRGNFPPRFSGLQFPNYSSELNVNALELDDSALYLCASSDWGSRETQYFGPGTRLLVL.

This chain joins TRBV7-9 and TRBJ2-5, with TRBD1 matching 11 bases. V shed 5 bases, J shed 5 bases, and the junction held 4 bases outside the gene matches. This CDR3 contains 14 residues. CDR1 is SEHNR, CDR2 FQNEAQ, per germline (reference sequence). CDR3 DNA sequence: TGTGCCAGCAGCACTCGGACAGGGGGCGAGACCCAGTACTTC. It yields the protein CASSTRTGGETQYF.

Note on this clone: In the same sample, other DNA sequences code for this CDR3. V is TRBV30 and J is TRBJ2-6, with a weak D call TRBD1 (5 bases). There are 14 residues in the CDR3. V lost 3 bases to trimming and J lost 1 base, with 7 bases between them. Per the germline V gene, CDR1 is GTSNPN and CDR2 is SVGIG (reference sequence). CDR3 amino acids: CAWRAGSGANVLTF. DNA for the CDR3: TGTGCCTGGAGGGCAGGGTCTGGGGCCAACGTCCTGACTTTC.

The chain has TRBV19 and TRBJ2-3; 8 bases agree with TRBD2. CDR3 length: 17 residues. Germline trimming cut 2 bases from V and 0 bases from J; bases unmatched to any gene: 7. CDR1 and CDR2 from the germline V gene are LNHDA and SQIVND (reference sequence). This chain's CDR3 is CASSITGGGLSTDTQYF. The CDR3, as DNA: TGTGCCAGTAGTATAACGGGAGGGGGACTAAGCACAGATACGCAGTATTTT. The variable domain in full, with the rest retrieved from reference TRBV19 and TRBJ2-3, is DGGITQSPKYLFRKEGQNVTLSCEQNLNHDAMYWYRQDPGQGLRLIYYSQIVNDFQKGDIAEGYSVSREKKESFPLTVTSAQKNPTAFYLCASSITGGGLSTDTQYFGPGTRLTVL.